This TCR beta chain was observed in a study of T cell changes during pregnancy in multiple sclerosis. Details on this clone: Other DNA sequences of this sample code for an identical CDR3.

Trimming left V 0 bases short and J 6 bases short, with 12 bases between. Germline V gives CDR1 LGHNA, CDR2 YSLEER. CDR3 size: 15 residues. Sequencing was performed with immunoSEQ multiplex PCR; in TCRdb, only in-frame clones are kept and a portion is missing. The sample lists 100,000 or so clones; approximately 93% were seen once. Source: peripheral blood, taken after pregnancy. The chain has TRBV4-3 and TRBJ1-5; D is perhaps TRBD1 (5 bases). The source of this sequence is a female donor with multiple sclerosis, enrolled in a pregnancy study. CDR3 nucleotides: TGCGCCAGCAGCCAAGAGCCTGGGGGGGGTCAGCCCCAGCATTTT. Residues: CASSQEPGGGQPQHF.